This T cell receptor beta chain was documented in a study of T cell repertoires in cytomegalovirus infection. Germline V gives CDR1 SGHVS, CDR2 FQNEAQ. The germline V and J ends were trimmed by 1 base and 2 bases, with 8 bases remaining between them. The CDR3 runs 14 residues. This clonotype was observed a few times. Its specificity is not known. TCRdb redid the calling of the reads with MiXCR, one entry per CDR3 protein. Counted here are approximately 590,000 distinct CDR3 sequences, 35% to 50% occurring once; the ten biggest clones make up 40% to 60%. The rearrangement joins TRBV7-8 to TRBJ2-5; D ambiguous. The TCR was taken from a human donor in good health (CMV status not recorded). Some clones in this sample may be carry-over from other donors' samples. Sequenced here: cultured PBMCs, sampled from culture after CMV antigen stimulation. CDR3 DNA: TGTGCCAGCAGCTTAGAGTTGGGACAAGAGACCCAGTACTTC. Translated: CASSLELGQETQYF.